The clone carrying this TCR beta chain was detected a few times. Antigen: not known. The data were obtained in a study of T cells in Graves' hyperthyroidism and ophthalmopathy. What was amplified from RNA transcripts were TCR beta CDR3 regions. During a first-round RT-PCR of the TCR CDR3, the HTBI primer set was used. One entry per CDR3 protein results from TCRdb running MiXCR on the multiplex PCR reads. The sample includes a few hundred thousand distinct CDR3 sequences, 15% to 18% of them seen just once. Study-wide results and caveats: The majority of expanded thyroid clonotypes above 0.001 also appeared in blood.

CDR1 and CDR2 (germline): SGHDT, YYEEEE. V was cut by 0 bases and J by 5 bases, with 3 bases left in between. The CDR3 totals 11 residues. Sequenced material: blood. The chain carries TRBV5-6 and TRBJ2-7, with D uncertain. The clonotype was recovered from a woman in her twenties or thirties with Graves' hyperthyroidism. CDR3 loop: CASSLEDEQYF. The DNA for the CDR3 is TGTGCCAGCAGCTTGGAGGACGAGCAGTACTTC.